The clone carrying this T cell receptor (beta chain) was recorded many times. Treg sorting used a CD4+CD25+CD127-/low gate. One entry per CDR3 protein, called by TCRdb with MiXCR from the 5' RACE reads. Counted here are tens of thousands of distinct CDR3 sequences, roughly a fifth occurring once; the ten biggest clones make up roughly 3.7%. V gave up 3 bases and J gave up 8 bases; unmatched junction bases: 9. This CDR3 spans 15 amino acids. Germline CDR1 is SGHDT and CDR2 is YYEEEE. The chain has TRBV5-6 and TRBJ2-1; 9 nucleotides align to TRBD2. Sequencing input: Tregs sorted from blood. The sequence derives from a female donor with breast cancer. CDR3 amino acids: CASSSQREVRHEQFF. The CDR3 region has the DNA TGTGCCAGCAGCTCGCAGCGGGAGGTTAGGCATGAGCAGTTCTTC.